In this sample, the clone carrying this TCR beta chain turned up once. The sample is drawn from a study of PD-L1 blockade in urothelial cancer. Study-level background: Male sex and bladder-origin urothelial cancer characterized about 90% of the 29 patients. Blood was analyzed 3 weeks (second dose) and 6 weeks after treatment start.

The patients' disease, urothelial carcinoma, was locally advanced or metastatic. Here immunoSEQ multiplex PCR was the method, and the copy in TCRdb shows in-frame clones only, minus some. The sample records some 32,000 clones, 84% being singletons. The CDR3 is 17 residues long. Unmatched junction bases numbered 4, after V lost 6 bases and J lost 0 bases. Germline V gives CDR1 LNHDA, CDR2 SQIVND (reference sequence). This sequence was found in a man aged 60 to 69 with urothelial cancer. Material: PBMCs, obtained around atezolizumab (anti-PD-L1) treatment. The V and J genes are TRBV19 and TRBJ2-1, with 14 bases identical to TRBD2. The CDR3 loop reads CASRSGTSGSSYNEQFF. CDR3 in DNA: TGTGCCAGTAGGTCCGGGACTAGCGGGAGCTCCTACAATGAGCAGTTCTTC.